This TCR beta chain was observed in a study of control samples from healthy donors and cancer patients. The CDR3 has 13 residues. The ends were cut back, 1 base at V and 4 bases at J, with 4 bases in the middle. Germline lookup yields CDR1 MDHEN and CDR2 SYDVKM. The data were produced by immunoSEQ multiplex PCR, yet TCRdb's version contains in-frame clones alone and is incomplete. The sample shows some 120,000 clones, 93% of them seen only once. A word on this clone: This sample also contains other DNA sequences that code for the same CDR3.

This chain joins TRBV28 and TRBJ1-4; no firm D call. The TCR comes from a man younger than 40 in good health. Sequencing was carried out using blood. The CDR3 sequence: CASSLSLNEKLFF. The CDR3 DNA sequence: TGTGCCAGCAGTTTATCACTTAATGAAAAACTGTTTTTT.